Listed below are T cell receptor beta chains from one sample, sequenced in a study of cytomegalovirus exposure and HLA in healthy donors. TCRdb's copy holds only in-frame clones and misses some; the assay was immunoSEQ multiplex PCR. The data show fewer than 200,000 clones, around 69% seen once. What was sequenced was PBMCs. The receptor set was obtained from a woman aged 25 to 39 in good health and CMV-seronegative. Each CDR3 is given with its conserved first and last residue. A D gene is named only where the DNA matches it firmly. Clone size is given for some rows only: seen once, a few or many times, or a class if the clone is expanded.

TRBV7-3,TRBJ2-2,-,-,TGTGCCAGCAGCCGACAGGCCCACGGAAACACCGGGGAGCTGTTTTTT,CASSRQAHGNTGELFF
TRBV7-9,TRBJ2-1,-,TRBD2,TGTGCCAGCAGCTTTAACAGCGGGGAGAATGAGCAGTTCTTC,CASSFNSGENEQFF
TRBV4-1,TRBJ2-1,-,TRBD2,TGCGCCAGCAAGGGGGGGACTAGCGGGAGTTATAATGAGCAGTTCTTC,CASKGGTSGSYNEQFF
TRBV5-4,TRBJ1-1,-,TRBD1,TGTGCCAGCAGCCGAGGACCGGGACAGATGAACACTGAAGCTTTCTTT,CASSRGPGQMNTEAFF
TRBV7-9,TRBJ2-1,few,-,TGTGCCAGCAGCTTATTAGGAGGCAGCCTCACGGGGTACAATGAGCAGTTCTTC,CASSLLGGSLTGYNEQFF
TRBV9,TRBJ2-2,-,-,TGTGCCAGCAGCGGACAGACCAGGGTCACCGGGGAGCTGTTTTTT,CASSGQTRVTGELFF
TRBV7-2,TRBJ2-1,-,-,TGTGCCAGCAGCCGCGAGCGGGTTTTTAGCGGCCCTTATGAGCAGTTCTTC,CASSRERVFSGPYEQFF
TRBV7-9,TRBJ2-1,-,-,TGTGCCAGCAGTTCGGTTGAATTTTATGAGCAGTTCTTC,CASSSVEFYEQFF
TRBV29-1,TRBJ1-1,-,-,TGCAGCGTTGTATGGCTGTCGGGGACTGAAGCTTTCTTT,CSVVWLSGTEAFF
TRBV9,TRBJ1-5,-,TRBD1,TGTGCCAGCAGCGTAGAGGGACAGGGGGATCAGCCCCAGCATTTT,CASSVEGQGDQPQHF